These 5 T cell receptor beta chains came from one sample sequenced in a study of cytomegalovirus exposure and HLA in healthy donors. The PCR had 60 Vbeta and 13 Jbeta primers. Produced via immunoSEQ multiplex PCR; TCRdb's table is partial and in-frame only. The repertoire holds approximately 210,000 clones, 70% to 80% seen once, with approximately 0.36% in the top ten. Sequences were obtained from PBMCs. These TCRs come from a male donor in good health and CMV-seropositive.

The chain recombines TRBV5-1 with TRBJ2-5; 9 bases map to TRBD1. The CDR3 length is 16 residues. Germline V gene data show CDR1 as SGHRS and CDR2 as YFSETQ. Trimming removed 3 bases from V and 8 bases from J; junction bases left unmatched: 14. CDR3 in amino acids: CASSSSGQGGPSTQYF. CDR3 DNA sequence: TGCGCCAGCAGCTCCTCGGGACAGGGTGGCCCGAGCACCCAGTACTTC.

This clone was observed once. The chain carries TRBV28 and TRBJ2-7; 7 nucleotides line up with TRBD1. This CDR3 region has 14 residues. Germline V gives CDR1 MDHEN, CDR2 SYDVKM. J lost 0 bases, V lost 8 bases, and 7 bases had no gene match. DNA for the CDR3: TGTGCCAGCCAAGGGACAGCAGTCTCCTACGAGCAGTACTTC. It encodes CASQGTAVSYEQYF.

V usage is TRBV6-5 and J usage is TRBJ2-7, with D perhaps TRBD2 (6 bases). Trimming took 4 bases from V and 7 from J, leaving 23 bases between them. Germline CDR1 reads MNHEY; CDR2 reads SVGAGI. The CDR3 has 16 amino acids. The DNA of the CDR3 is TGTGCCAGCAGTTCCGGGGGATGGGGGTCCTACTGGGAGCAGTACTTC. It translates to CASSSGGWGSYWEQYF.

J is TRBJ1-2 and V is TRBV4-1; 9 nucleotides align to TRBD1. Germline V gene sequence: CDR1 MGHRA, CDR2 YSYEKL. The CDR3 sequence is 17 residues long. J gave up 0 bases and V 3 bases, and 8 bases lay outside the gene matches. CDR3 coding DNA: TGCGCCAGCAGCCACCTGAACAGGGGGCCGTCTAACTATGGCTACACCTTC. It translates to CASSHLNRGPSNYGYTF.

The chain links TRBV4-3 to TRBJ1-2; unclear D gene. This CDR3 comprises 15 residues. V lost 1 base and J lost 4, with 13 bases in between. Germline loops: CDR1 LGHNA, CDR2 YSLEER. In nucleotides, the CDR3 is TGCGCCAGCAGCCAAGCCCGGGAGGATCCCTATGGCTACACCTTC. Its protein product is CASSQAREDPYGYTF.